These T cell receptor beta chains were read from a single sample in a study of T cell repertoires in cytomegalovirus infection. No cognate antigen is known for these TCRs. TCRdb reprocessed the reads via MiXCR and lists one record per CDR3 protein. The profile shows roughly 570,000 distinct CDR3 sequences, roughly 42% of them singletons. The sample was cultured PBMCs, taken from culture after CMV antigen stimulation. All receptors come from a human donor in good health (CMV status not recorded). Some clones in this sample may be carry-over from other donors' samples. The CDR3 runs from the conserved cysteine through the conserved F or W. The D gene is left open where the match is weak. Where a row states a size, it is once, few, many or the class of an expanded clone; other rows omit it.

.	TRBV7-2	TRBJ2-5	.	CASSSSSGEETQYF	TGTGCCAGCAGCTCAAGCTCGGGGGAGGAGACCCAGTACTTC
.	TRBV7-6	TRBJ2-6	.	CASSSGGTPLSGANVLTF	TGTGCCAGCAGCTCCGGGGGAACTCCGCTCTCTGGGGCCAACGTCCTGACTTTC
.	TRBV7-2	TRBJ1-5	many	CASSLEVHGNQPQHF	TGTGCCAGCAGCTTAGAGGTGCACGGCAATCAGCCCCAGCATTTT
.	TRBV7-2	TRBJ2-1	many	CASSLVYDEQFF	TGTGCCAGCAGCTTAGTATATGATGAGCAGTTCTTC
.	TRBV4-2	TRBJ2-7	.	CASSQEPSWVYEQYF	TGTGCCAGCAGCCAAGAGCCTTCATGGGTCTACGAGCAGTACTTC
TRBD2	TRBV7-2	TRBJ2-5	many	CASSSGLAETQYF	TGTGCCAGCAGCTCAGGACTAGCGGAGACCCAGTACTTC
.	TRBV20-1	TRBJ2-7	.	CSAHRANSHEQYF	TGCAGTGCTCACAGGGCCAACAGCCACGAGCAGTACTTC
.	TRBV20-1	TRBJ2-1	.	CSASSPYNEQFF	TGCAGTGCTAGCTCCCCATACAATGAGCAGTTCTTC
TRBD2	TRBV20-1	TRBJ2-1	once	CSARDWTSGYNEQFF	TGCAGTGCTAGAGATTGGACTAGCGGATACAATGAGCAGTTCTTC
.	TRBV12-3/TRBV12-4	TRBJ1-1	once	CASSLWTVNTEAFF	TGTGCCAGCAGTTTATGGACTGTGAACACTGAAGCTTTCTTT
TRBD1	TRBV2	TRBJ2-5	.	CASSPTTGTEETQYF	TGTGCCAGCAGCCCGACGACAGGGACCGAGGAGACCCAGTACTTC
.	TRBV19	TRBJ1-1	.	CASSIWGIGGTEAFF	TGTGCCAGTAGTATATGGGGGATTGGAGGCACTGAAGCTTTCTTT
.	TRBV7-2	TRBJ1-5	few	CASSFKGLLGPQHF	TGTGCCAGCAGCTTCAAGGGGCTCCTGGGGCCCCAGCATTTT
.	TRBV6-1	TRBJ2-7	.	CASRSRGPPYEQYF	TGTGCCAGCAGGTCAAGGGGACCGCCGTACGAGCAGTACTTC
TRBD1	TRBV5-4	TRBJ2-3	few	CASSQTTGIDTQYF	TGTGCCAGCAGCCAAACGACAGGGATAGATACGCAGTATTTT
.	TRBV30	TRBJ1-5	.	CAWRGPGPRQPQHF	TGTGCCTGGAGGGGTCCGGGACCACGTCAACCCCAGCATTTT
.	TRBV6-1	TRBJ2-1	few	CASSELVPEQFF	TGTGCCAGCAGTGAATTGGTGCCTGAGCAGTTCTTC
.	TRBV7-2	TRBJ2-3	few	CASSLEEDPLDTQYF	TGTGCCAGCAGCTTAGAGGAAGACCCCTTAGATACGCAGTATTTT
.	TRBV7-6	TRBJ2-1	.	CASIRGDSPRNEQFF	TGTGCCAGCATCCGCGGGGACTCCCCACGGAATGAGCAGTTCTTC
.	TRBV11-2	TRBJ1-5	.	CASSPGTIFTPNQPQHF	TGTGCCAGCAGCCCCGGGACAATCTTTACTCCCAATCAGCCCCAGCATTTT
.	TRBV5-4	TRBJ2-7	.	CASSTPLRSYEQYF	TGTGCCAGCAGCACCCCCCTGCGCTCCTACGAGCAGTACTTC
TRBD1	TRBV2	TRBJ2-7	.	CASSVTGGMQYF	TGTGCCAGCAGTGTGACAGGGGGCATGCAGTACTTC
.	TRBV5-5	TRBJ1-2	.	CASSKAVGFGGYTF	TGTGCCAGCAGTAAAGCCGTGGGTTTCGGTGGCTACACCTTC
.	TRBV19	TRBJ2-5	few	CASSIAASVETQYF	TGTGCCAGTAGTATAGCGGCATCCGTGGAGACCCAGTACTTC
.	TRBV4-1	TRBJ2-5	.	CASSQIPGWTQYF	TGCGCCAGCAGCCAAATCCCGGGGTGGACCCAGTACTTC
TRBD2	TRBV19	TRBJ2-1	once	CASRTGTTGRSSYNEQFF	TGTGCCAGTAGAACCGGGACTACCGGGCGAAGCTCCTACAATGAGCAGTTCTTC
.	TRBV29-1	TRBJ2-5	.	CSVDAGTLAEETQYF	TGCAGCGTTGACGCCGGGACCCTGGCCGAAGAGACCCAGTACTTC
TRBD2	TRBV18	TRBJ2-7	.	CASSPPTSGRGYEQYF	TGTGCCAGCTCACCACCGACTAGCGGGAGGGGGTACGAGCAGTACTTC
TRBD2	TRBV3-1	TRBJ2-5	.	CASSQDSGEETQYF	TGTGCCAGCAGCCAAGACAGCGGGGAAGAGACCCAGTACTTC
.	TRBV7-9	TRBJ2-3	few	CASSPGEPGTDTQYF	TGTGCCAGCAGCCCAGGGGAACCGGGCACAGATACGCAGTATTTT
.	TRBV7-2	TRBJ2-1	.	CASSLEGSGAYNEQFF	TGTGCCAGCAGCTTAGAGGGGAGCGGAGCTTACAATGAGCAGTTCTTC
TRBD1	TRBV7-8	TRBJ2-3	.	CASSKGAFDTQYF	TGTGCCAGCAGCAAGGGGGCGTTTGATACGCAGTATTTT
.	TRBV28	TRBJ1-4	.	CASSLVGRGYATNEKLFF	TGTGCCAGCAGTTTAGTTGGTCGAGGCTATGCAACTAATGAAAAACTGTTTTTT
TRBD2	TRBV2	TRBJ2-3	.	CASSGGGADTQYF	TGTGCCAGCAGTGGGGGAGGGGCAGATACGCAGTATTTT
TRBD2	TRBV4-2	TRBJ2-7	.	CASSQGAGRGVEQYF	TGTGCCAGCAGCCAAGGAGCGGGGAGAGGCGTCGAGCAGTACTTC
TRBD1	TRBV5-6	TRBJ1-6	once	CASSQQGAGSPLHF	TGTGCCAGCAGCCAGCAGGGGGCTGGTTCACCCCTCCACTTT
.	TRBV18	TRBJ1-6	few	CASSLNHGDSPLHF	TGTGCCAGCTCCCTAAATCACGGGGATTCACCCCTCCACTTT
.	TRBV7-9	TRBJ1-2	many	CASRSGTLENGYTF	TGTGCCAGTAGATCCGGGACACTGGAGAATGGCTACACCTTC
.	TRBV18	TRBJ1-4	once	CASSPQVGPFEKLFF	TGTGCCAGCTCACCACAGGTGGGACCGTTCGAAAAACTGTTTTTT
TRBD2	TRBV7-8	TRBJ2-5	many	CASSRRAGGKETQYF	TGTGCCAGCAGCCGAAGGGCGGGAGGGAAAGAGACCCAGTACTTC
.	TRBV7-8	TRBJ1-1	few	CASTRDGGTEAFF	TGTGCCAGCACCAGGGACGGCGGCACTGAAGCTTTCTTT
.	TRBV11-3	TRBJ2-2	few	CASSLDVGTGELFF	TGTGCCAGCAGCTTAGATGTTGGGACCGGGGAGCTGTTTTTT
TRBD1	TRBV7-4	TRBJ2-3	.	CASSPPQGIYTDTQYF	TGTGCCAGCAGCCCTCCACAGGGGATCTACACAGATACGCAGTATTTT
.	TRBV5-5	TRBJ2-1	.	CASSPGPSVSYNEQFF	TGTGCCAGCAGCCCGGGACCTAGCGTCTCCTACAATGAGCAGTTCTTC
.	TRBV10-3	TRBJ1-5	.	CAISDPNSNQPQHF	TGTGCCATCAGTGACCCGAATAGCAATCAGCCCCAGCATTTT
.	TRBV4-3	TRBJ2-2	.	CASSPTRFSGELFF	TGCGCCAGCAGCCCCACAAGATTCTCCGGGGAGCTGTTTTTT
TRBD2	TRBV7-6	TRBJ2-1	few	CASSLGPAGARYNEQFF	TGTGCCAGCAGCTTAGGTCCGGCGGGAGCACGTTACAATGAGCAGTTCTTC
.	TRBV27	TRBJ2-1	few	CASSLSQGNEQFF	TGTGCCAGCAGTTTATCCCAGGGCAATGAGCAGTTCTTC
.	TRBV7-8	TRBJ2-7	few	CASSWTARAYEQYF	TGTGCCAGCAGCTGGACAGCTAGAGCCTACGAGCAGTACTTC
.	TRBV25-1	TRBJ1-5	once	CASSERDKGSNQPQHF	TGTGCCAGCAGTGAAAGAGATAAGGGGAGCAATCAGCCCCAGCATTTT
.	TRBV7-4	TRBJ2-7	.	CASSLSGLSYEQYF	TGTGCCAGCAGCTTATCCGGGCTTAGCTACGAGCAGTACTTC
.	TRBV7-2	TRBJ1-1	.	CASSLGSRENTEAFF	TGTGCCAGCAGCTTAGGATCCAGGGAGAACACTGAAGCTTTCTTT
.	TRBV6-5	TRBJ1-4	few	CASSYGQTGIGEKLFF	TGTGCCAGCAGTTACGGACAAACAGGGATCGGTGAAAAACTGTTTTTT
TRBD2	TRBV4-1	TRBJ2-5	.	CASSLLAGRGETQYF	TGCGCCAGCAGCCTACTAGCGGGAAGGGGAGAGACCCAGTACTTC